This T cell receptor beta chain emerged from a study of CD8+ T cells in alopecia areata. Study details: Oral tofacitinib, 5 to 10 mg twice daily, was given in an open-label trial. Overall study results and limits: Across lesional scalp, and particularly alopecia totalis/universalis, clonality surpassed that of normal scalp.

Isolated RNA was reverse transcribed into cDNA used as the sequencing template. Profiling relied on immunoSEQ multiplex PCR, and the TCRdb table lists in-frame clones only, not all of them. The data contain some 130,000 clones, nearly 55% of them singletons. Regarding treatment: oral pan-JAK inhibitor, 5-10 mg twice daily. Sampling of alopecia areata patients yielded lesional scalp punch biopsies as well as peripheral blood. This clone appeared a few times. Its antigen is still unknown. V gave up 5 bases and J gave up 15 bases, with 19 bases separating them. The CDR3 runs to 13 residues. CDR1 and CDR2 from the germline V gene are MNHEY and SMNVEV (reference sequence).

The chain combines TRBV27 with TRBJ2-2, with D possibly matching TRBD2 (6 bases). The input for sequencing was CD8+ T cells sorted from blood, taken at week 4, from a patient treated with tofacitinib. The sequence came from a human donor with alopecia areata. In DNA form, the CDR3 reads TGTGCCAGCAGTCCGGGAGAAACCTTGATGGTGTTTTTT. This codes for CASSPGETLMVFF.